This record looks at one TCR beta chain sequence and its context. Its specificity is not known. The input for sorted-subset replicate PCRs was about 210 ng DNA, tens of thousands of T cell genomes. Profiling relied on immunoSEQ multiplex PCR, and the TCRdb table lists in-frame clones only, not all of them. The repertoire consists of some 2,500,000 clones, with approximately 93% occurring once and the leading ten covering 0.36%. The data originate from a study of shared clonotypes between healthy human individuals. Findings and caveats of the study: Tissue TCR repertoires likely differ from these blood-only repertoires.

The CDR3 is 16 amino acids. The V gene lost 0 bases and the J gene lost 8 bases, with 20 bases spanning the gap. Germline assignment: CDR1 SGHNT and CDR2 YYREEE (reference sequence). The material sequenced was naive CD4+ T cells from PBMCs. Stated subset: CD45RA+ positively selected. The source is a man between 18 and 29 years old in good health. Some clones in this sample may be carry-over from other donors' samples. The genes are TRBV5-4 and TRBJ1-2, with a possible D match to TRBD1 (5 bases). CDR3 nucleotides: TGTGCCAGCAGCTTGGTAGGGGTGGGCGGAGATGGAGGCTACACCTTC. Translation gives CASSLVGVGGDGGYTF.